This TCR beta chain emerged from a study of radiation and T cells in renal cell carcinoma. Germline V lookup: CDR1 SGHRS, CDR2 YFSETQ. The junction had 4 bases not matched to a gene; V was cut back by 4 bases and J by 0 bases. CDR3 length: 15 residues. Profiled with immunoSEQ multiplex PCR; TCRdb holds only in-frame clones, not every one. The sample has 90,000 to 100,000 clones, approximately 82% seen once. The time point denotes: blood 4 weeks post-SBRT, at nephrectomy. Documented treatment: 15 Gy SBRT to primary tumor, nephrectomy 4 weeks later. This chain links TRBV5-1 with TRBJ2-7, with 10 bases that match TRBD1. The sequence derives from a man aged 55-75 years with renal cell carcinoma. The source material was blood, sampled from a patient whose treatment included radiotherapy and nephrectomy. Written as DNA, the CDR3 is TGCGCCAGCAGCCGGGACAGGGGCGACTCCTACGAGCAGTACTTC. Translating gives CASSRDRGDSYEQYF.